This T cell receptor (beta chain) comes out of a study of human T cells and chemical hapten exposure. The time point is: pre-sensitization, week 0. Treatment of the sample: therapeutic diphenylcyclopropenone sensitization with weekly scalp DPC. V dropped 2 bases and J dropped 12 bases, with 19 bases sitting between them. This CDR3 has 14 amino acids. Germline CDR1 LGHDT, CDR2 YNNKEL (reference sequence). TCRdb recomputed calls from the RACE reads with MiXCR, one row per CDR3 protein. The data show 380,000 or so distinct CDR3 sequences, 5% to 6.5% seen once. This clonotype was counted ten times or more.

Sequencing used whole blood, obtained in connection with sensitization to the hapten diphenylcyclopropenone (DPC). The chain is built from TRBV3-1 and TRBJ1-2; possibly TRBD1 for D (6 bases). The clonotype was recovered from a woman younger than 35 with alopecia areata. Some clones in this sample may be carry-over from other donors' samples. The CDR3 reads CASSQPDRNPYHTF. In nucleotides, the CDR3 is TGTGCCAGCAGCCAACCGGACAGAAATCCTTATCACACCTTC.